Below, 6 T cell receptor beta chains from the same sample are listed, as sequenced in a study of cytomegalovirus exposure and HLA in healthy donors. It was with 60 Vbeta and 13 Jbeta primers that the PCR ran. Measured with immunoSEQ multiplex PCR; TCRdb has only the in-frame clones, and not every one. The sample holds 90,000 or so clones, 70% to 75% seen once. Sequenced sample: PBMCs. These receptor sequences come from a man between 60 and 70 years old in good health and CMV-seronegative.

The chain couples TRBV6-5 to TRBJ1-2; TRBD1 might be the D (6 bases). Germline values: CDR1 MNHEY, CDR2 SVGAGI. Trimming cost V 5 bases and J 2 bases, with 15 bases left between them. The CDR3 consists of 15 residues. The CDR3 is CASSLGTNGNYGYTF. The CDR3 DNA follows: TGTGCCAGCAGTCTCGGGACAAATGGAAACTATGGCTACACCTTC.

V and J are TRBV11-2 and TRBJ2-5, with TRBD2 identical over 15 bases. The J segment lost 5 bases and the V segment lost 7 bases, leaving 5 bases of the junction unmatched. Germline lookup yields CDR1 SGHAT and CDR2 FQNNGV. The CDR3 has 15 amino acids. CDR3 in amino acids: CASTGLAGGLETQYF. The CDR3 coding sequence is TGTGCCAGCACCGGACTAGCGGGGGGGCTGGAGACCCAGTACTTC.

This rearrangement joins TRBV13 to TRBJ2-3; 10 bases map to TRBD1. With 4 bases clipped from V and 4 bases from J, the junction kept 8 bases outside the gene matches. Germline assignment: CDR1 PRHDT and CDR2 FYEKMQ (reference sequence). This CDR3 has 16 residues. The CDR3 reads CASSSSGTGAPDTQYF. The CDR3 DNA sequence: TGTGCCAGCAGCTCGTCCGGGACAGGGGCGCCAGATACGCAGTATTTT.

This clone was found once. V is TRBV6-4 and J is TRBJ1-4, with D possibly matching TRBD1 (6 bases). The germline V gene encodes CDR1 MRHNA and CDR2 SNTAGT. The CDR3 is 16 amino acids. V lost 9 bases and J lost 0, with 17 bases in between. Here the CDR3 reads CASKRRGTTTNEKLFF. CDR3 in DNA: TGTGCCAGTAAACGACGTGGGACAACAACTAATGAAAAACTGTTTTTT.

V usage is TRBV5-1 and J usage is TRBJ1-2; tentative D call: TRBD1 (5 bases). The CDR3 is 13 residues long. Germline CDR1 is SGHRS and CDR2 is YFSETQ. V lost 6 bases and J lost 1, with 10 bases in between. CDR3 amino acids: CASNVGDNYGYTF. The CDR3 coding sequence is TGCGCCAGCAATGTAGGGGATAACTATGGCTACACCTTC.

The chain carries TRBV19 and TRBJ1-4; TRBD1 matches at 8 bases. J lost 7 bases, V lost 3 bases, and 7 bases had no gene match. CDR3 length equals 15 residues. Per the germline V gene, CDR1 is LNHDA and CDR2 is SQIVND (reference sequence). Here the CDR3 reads CASSIFRGPREKLFF. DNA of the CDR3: TGTGCCAGTAGTATTTTCAGGGGGCCACGTGAAAAACTGTTTTTT.